This T cell receptor beta chain is drawn from a study of CD8+ T cells in alopecia areata. Study results and caveats: Many expanded lesional clones persisted in scalp and blood during tofacitinib. Elevated clonality characterized lesional scalp relative to normal scalp, particularly in alopecia totalis/universalis.

Regarding treatment: oral pan-JAK inhibitor, 5-10 mg twice daily. On this clone itself: The antigen is not known.

From germline, CDR1 is MDHEN and CDR2 SYDVKM. Germline trimming cut 3 bases from V and 4 bases from J; bases unmatched to any gene: 3. The CDR3 runs to 15 residues. Reverse transcription of extracted RNA yielded cDNA, which provided the sequencing template. Assay: immunoSEQ multiplex PCR; the TCRdb copy retains only in-frame clones and omits some. The sample includes fewer than 250,000 clones, 43% of them seen just once. This specimen consisted of CD4+ T cells sorted from blood, obtained at roughly week 36, from a patient treated with tofacitinib. This clonotype was obtained from a human donor with alopecia areata. V and J are TRBV28 and TRBJ2-1; 10 nucleotides align to TRBD2. The CDR3 DNA reads as TGTGCCAGCAGTTTCAGCGGGAGGGGATACAATGAGCAGTTCTTC. Residues: CASSFSGRGYNEQFF.